The 14 T cell receptor beta chains below come from one sample, sequenced in a study of vaccination effects on CD4 cells after COVID-19. Generated by immunoSEQ multiplex PCR, the TCRdb table keeps only in-frame clones and is missing some. Among roughly 61,000 clones listed, around 81% were seen once. Their antigen targets remain unknown. In the ViraFEST assay, antigen-specific CD4+ clonotypes were identified by expansion after peptide-pool stimulation. CD4+ T cell isolation took place after approximately 11 days of culture. The material was CD4+ T cells from PBMCs cultured with HCoV-229E spike peptides, obtained before COVID-19 vaccination. The receptor set was obtained from a human donor who received a COVID-19 vaccine.

V is TRBV9 and J is TRBJ1-4; D not certain. The CDR3 spans 14 residues. V was clipped by 4 bases and J by 0 bases, with 7 bases between them. From germline, CDR1 is SGDLS and CDR2 YYNGEE. CDR3 nucleotide sequence: TGTGCCAGCAGCTTACAAGCAACTAATGAAAAACTGTTTTTT. It yields the protein CASSLQATNEKLFF.

The rearrangement links TRBV5-6 to TRBJ2-2; the D is unclear. The V end was cut by 4 bases, the J end by 4 bases, with 14 bases between. The length of the CDR3 is 15 residues. The V gene's germline CDR1 is SGHDT and CDR2 YYEEEE. This CDR3 reads CASSGADRLTGELFF. The CDR3 DNA reads TGTGCCAGCAGCGGCGCGGACCGGCTCACCGGGGAGCTGTTTTTT.

The CDR3 loop reads CASTGGGQGRTEAFF. CDR3 coding DNA: TGTGCCAGTACGGGGGGGGGCCAAGGTCGAACTGAAGCTTTCTTT. This rearrangement joins TRBV19 to TRBJ1-1; tentative D call: TRBD1 (6 bases). The CDR3 has 15 amino acids. V shed 7 bases and J shed 5 bases, with 20 bases lying between them. Germline V lookup: CDR1 LNHDA, CDR2 SQIVND (reference sequence). Using reference TRBV19 and TRBJ1-1 for the parts outside the CDR3, the full variable domain is DGGITQSPKYLFRKEGQNVTLSCEQNLNHDAMYWYRQDPGQGLRLIYYSQIVNDFQKGDIAEGYSVSREKKESFPLTVTSAQKNPTAFYLCASTGGGQGRTEAFFGQGTRLTVV.

The chain couples TRBV4-1 to TRBJ1-5; TRBD1 is a possible D gene (5 bases). This CDR3 spans 16 amino acids. Germline values: CDR1 MGHRA, CDR2 YSYEKL. V lost 0 bases to trimming and J lost 9 bases, with 18 bases between them. The CDR3 loop is CASSQDRRQGWGPQHF. The DNA of the CDR3 is TGCGCCAGCAGCCAAGATCGTCGGCAGGGCTGGGGGCCCCAGCATTTT.

The chain employs TRBV19 and TRBJ1-1; no clear D. This CDR3 region has 14 residues. V lost 6 bases and J lost 3, with 14 bases in between. Germline CDR1 and CDR2: LNHDA and SQIVND (reference sequence). CDR3 sequence (DNA): TGTGCCAGTAGAAGACGCGGGGTCGACACTGAAGCTTTCTTT. This codes for CASRRRGVDTEAFF. Filled out from reference TRBV19 and TRBJ1-1, the complete variable domain reads DGGITQSPKYLFRKEGQNVTLSCEQNLNHDAMYWYRQDPGQGLRLIYYSQIVNDFQKGDIAEGYSVSREKKESFPLTVTSAQKNPTAFYLCASRRRGVDTEAFFGQGTRLTVV.

J is TRBJ2-5 and V is TRBV24-1; maybe TRBD2 (5 bases). Trimming removed 3 bases from V and 3 bases from J, with 13 bases in between. Germline V lookup: CDR1 KGHDR, CDR2 SFDVKD. The CDR3 contains 15 residues. The CDR3 bases are TGTGCCACCAGTGATCCCCGGAGGCCAAAAGAGACCCAGTACTTC. This translates into CATSDPRRPKETQYF.

The rearrangement uses TRBV14 and TRBJ2-7; tentative D call: TRBD1 (6 bases). Trimming removed 4 bases from V and 8 bases from J, with 18 bases in between. Per germline, CDR1 SGHDN and CDR2 FVKESK. The CDR3 has 14 residues. As DNA, the CDR3 is TGTGCCAGCAGCCCTCTCACCTCAACAGGGCAGCAGTACGTC. Translating it yields CASSPLTSTGQQYV.

The gene calls are TRBV5-1 and TRBJ1-2; TRBD1 might be the D (6 bases). The CDR3 consists of 14 residues. The germline gives CDR1 SGHRS, CDR2 YFSETQ. The V gene lost 0 bases and the J gene lost 3 bases, with 9 bases spanning the gap. For the CDR3, the DNA is TGCGCCAGCAGCTTGGCGGACAGTTACTATGGCTACACCTTC. It translates to CASSLADSYYGYTF.

This clone was found once. The chain joins TRBV7-2 to TRBJ2-5, with D possibly called TRBD1 or TRBD2 (5 bases each). The CDR3 spans 15 residues. CDR1 SGHTA and CDR2 FQGNSA come from the germline V gene. V lost 3 bases and J lost 4, with 15 bases in between. CDR3 region: CASSFDGAKVETQYF. The CDR3 DNA follows: TGTGCCAGCAGCTTCGACGGGGCGAAGGTAGAGACCCAGTACTTC.

This clone was observed once. This sequence joins TRBV6-1 and TRBJ1-5, with D hard to call. Germline assignment: CDR1 MNHNS and CDR2 SASEGT. V gave up 3 bases and J gave up 0 bases, with 6 bases separating them. This CDR3 region has 14 residues. The CDR3 region is CASSESFSNQPQHF. The CDR3 DNA sequence: TGTGCCAGCAGTGAGTCGTTTAGCAATCAGCCCCAGCATTTT.

A few counts support this clone. The rearrangement links TRBV20-1 to TRBJ1-1; D unclear. CDR3 length: 10 residues. V lost 6 bases to trimming and J lost 3 bases, with 5 bases between them. CDR1 DFQATT and CDR2 SNEGSKA come from the germline V gene (reference sequence). CDR3 in DNA: TGCAGTGCAGAGTACACTGAAGCTTTCTTT. This gives the protein CSAEYTEAFF.

V and J are TRBV7-9 and TRBJ2-5; TRBD1 agrees at 8 bases. This CDR3 spans 14 amino acids. J gave up 2 bases and V 5 bases, and 4 bases lay outside the gene matches. Germline assignment: CDR1 SEHNR and CDR2 FQNEAQ (reference sequence). This chain's CDR3 is CASSPDRGQETQYF. CDR3 DNA: TGTGCCAGCAGCCCAGACAGGGGACAAGAGACCCAGTACTTC. Full variable domain (remainder filled in from reference TRBV7-9 and TRBJ2-5): DTGVSQNPRHKITKRGQNVTFRCDPISEHNRLYWYRQTLGQGPEFLTYFQNEAQLEKSRLLSDRFSAERPKGSFSTLEIQRTEQGDSAMYLCASSPDRGQETQYFGPGTRLLVL.

This clone appeared a single time. The V call is TRBV12-5, the J call TRBJ2-7; 7 bases match TRBD1. CDR3 length equals 14 residues. Trimming took 4 bases from V and 3 from J; bases not matched to a gene: 6. Germline V gene data show CDR1 as LGHNT and CDR2 as FRNRAP. The CDR3 sequence is CASGSPGQNYEQYV. CDR3 nucleotides: TGTGCTAGTGGTTCGCCGGGACAGAACTACGAGCAGTACGTC.

This chain links TRBV2 with TRBJ1-6, with 9 bases identical to TRBD1. CDR1 is SNHLY, CDR2 FYNNEI, per germline. Germline trimming cut 8 bases from V and 7 bases from J; bases unmatched to any gene: 6. This CDR3 contains 14 residues. Here the CDR3 reads CASRSGTGNSPLHF. The CDR3 DNA reads TGTGCCAGCCGTTCCGGGACAGGGAATTCACCCCTCCACTTT. The whole variable domain, filled in from reference TRBV2 and TRBJ1-6, reads EPEVTQTPSHQVTQMGQEVILRCVPISNHLYFYWYRQILGQKVEFLVSFYNNEISEKSEIFDDQFSVERPDGSNFTLKIRSTKLEDSAMYFCASRSGTGNSPLHFGNGTRLTVT.